The T cell receptor (beta chain) described here comes from a study of identical twins. Study outcomes and limitations: Because invariant MAIT and iNKT cells could be present, zero-insertion analyses could be partly confounded. There was more out-of-frame TCR alpha sharing in monozygotic twins than models estimated.

The table lists this clonotype with a few counts. Its antigen remains unknown. The V gene lost 0 bases and the J gene lost 0 bases, with 12 bases spanning the gap. CDR1 and CDR2 (germline): LNHNV, YYDKDF (reference sequence). This CDR3 is 17 amino acids long. TCRdb reprocessed the 5' RACE reads via MiXCR and lists one record per CDR3 protein. Of 500,000 to 650,000 distinct CDR3 sequences in the sample, about 7.1% were seen once. The same data also went into a second study, on yellow fever vaccine responses in identical twins.

This TCR was sampled from a woman aged 18-29 years in good health. This sequence joins TRBV15 and TRBJ2-1; no firm D call. The specimen was PBMCs. CDR3 nucleotides: TGTGCCACCAGCAGAGATCGGCCGACAAGCTCCTACAATGAGCAGTTCTTC. This codes for CATSRDRPTSSYNEQFF. Using reference TRBV15 and TRBJ2-1 for the parts outside the CDR3, the full variable domain is DAMVIQNPRYQVTQFGKPVTLSCSQTLNHNVMYWYQQKSSQAPKLLFHYYDKDFNNEADTPDNFQSRRPNTSFCFLDIRSPGLGDTAMYLCATSRDRPTSSYNEQFFGPGTRLTVL.